This entry lists 5 T cell receptor beta chains sequenced from one sample in a study of beta chain features in type 1 diabetes. Reverse transcription of all isolated RNA meant that expressed TCRB transcripts were sequenced. Method: immunoSEQ multiplex PCR; TCRdb's copy keeps in-frame clones and lacks some. The table lists about 320,000 clones, around 15% of them singletons. The specimen sequenced was central memory CD4+ T cells from blood. The receptor source for this set is a man aged 30 to 39 in good health.

This clone was counted only a few times. The chain couples TRBV5-1 to TRBJ2-3, with a tentative D call TRBD1 (6 bases). The V end was cut by 2 bases, the J end by 2 bases, with 12 bases between. CDR3 length: 15 amino acids. Germline V lookup: CDR1 SGHRS, CDR2 YFSETQ. The CDR3 reads CASSFLTGHTDTQYF. The CDR3 DNA is TGCGCCAGCAGCTTTTTGACAGGCCACACAGATACGCAGTATTTT.

The chain couples TRBV14 to TRBJ1-1; D call uncertain. Germline V lookup: CDR1 SGHDN, CDR2 FVKESK. The CDR3 length is 14 residues. Trimming took off 2 bases at V and 7 bases at J, with 14 bases between the two ends. The CDR3 DNA follows: TGTGCCAGCAGCCAACAGAGCTTGCTGGGTGAAGCTTTCTTT. This gives the protein CASSQQSLLGEAFF.

V gene TRBV5-4 combines with J gene TRBJ1-2, with D perhaps matching TRBD1 (5 bases). The CDR3 extends over 13 amino acids. The V gene lost 0 bases and the J gene lost 5 bases, with 8 bases spanning the gap. Germline V gene data show CDR1 as SGHNT and CDR2 as YYREEE (reference sequence). CDR3 in amino acids: CASSLGAGYGYTF. The CDR3 DNA sequence: TGTGCCAGCAGCTTGGGGGCAGGGTATGGCTACACCTTC.

The chain couples TRBV30 to TRBJ2-6; D gene uncertain. Germline-derived CDR1 and CDR2 are GTSNPN and SVGIG (reference sequence). Trimming removed 3 bases at V and 4 bases at J, with 4 bases between. This CDR3 has 12 amino acids. CDR3 loop: CAWSKGANVLTF. The CDR3 nucleotides are TGTGCCTGGAGCAAAGGGGCCAACGTCCTGACTTTC.

This clone was seen more than once but under ten times. This sequence joins TRBV27 and TRBJ2-3, with 9 bases matching TRBD1. The trim removed 8 bases at V and 4 bases at J, leaving 16 bases unmatched. The CDR3 is 17 residues long. CDR1 MNHEY and CDR2 SMNVEV come from the germline V gene (reference sequence). The CDR3 DNA sequence: TGTGCCAGCGGAACAGGGGGCTTCGGCGGGTATCCAGATACGCAGTATTTT. It encodes CASGTGGFGGYPDTQYF.